These 8 T cell receptor beta chains were all obtained from the same sample, sequenced in a study of response to subunit inactivated influenza vaccine. TCRdb called the RT-PCR reads again in MiXCR, with one record for every CDR3 protein. The repertoire has 650,000 to 800,000 distinct CDR3 sequences, under 20% of them found once; the top ten carry about a tenth. The specimen comprised PBMCs from blood, sampled about 5 days after vaccination. These receptors all stem from a man over 45 who received an inactivated influenza vaccine.

This clonotype was counted ten times or more. V usage is TRBV12-3 or TRBV12-4 and J usage is TRBJ1-1; TRBD1 matches 7 bases. CDR3 length: 13 amino acids. After removal of 6 bases from V and 3 bases from J, the junction contained 4 bases not matched to a gene. The CDR3 loop is CASSFDRDTEAFF. The CDR3 DNA reads as TGTGCCAGCAGCTTCGACAGGGACACTGAAGCTTTCTTT.

This chain joins TRBV12-3 or TRBV12-4 and TRBJ2-3; 9 bases match TRBD1. The length of the CDR3 is 15 residues. The J segment lost 5 bases and the V segment lost 5 bases, leaving 8 bases of the junction unmatched. The CDR3 reads CASSTYRGRIDTQYF. CDR3 coding DNA: TGTGCCAGCAGTACTTACAGGGGGCGCATAGATACGCAGTATTTT.

This clonotype has just a few counts. The rearrangement uses TRBV6-5 and TRBJ2-2; the D is unclear. V lost 2 bases and J 5 bases, leaving 9 bases between the germline ends. Germline assignment: CDR1 MNHEY and CDR2 SVGAGI. The CDR3 length is 14 residues. In nucleotides, the CDR3 is TGTGCCAGCAGTTACGGTGTTGGGACCGGGGAGCTGTTTTTT. Its protein is CASSYGVGTGELFF.

The V call is TRBV12-3 or TRBV12-4, the J call TRBJ2-5; D is unresolved. V lost 4 bases and J lost 8, with 11 bases in between. The CDR3 runs 12 residues. The CDR3 loop reads CASSWTEATQYF. The CDR3 DNA follows: TGTGCCAGCAGTTGGACCGAGGCTACCCAGTACTTC.

This chain uses TRBV10-3 with TRBJ1-4; D unresolved. V gave up 3 bases and J gave up 0 bases, with 8 bases separating them. Germline CDR1 and CDR2: ENHRY and SYGVKD. CDR3 size: 15 residues. CDR3 DNA sequence: TGTGCCATCAGTGACAGGCCTTCAACTAATGAAAAACTGTTTTTT. It encodes CAISDRPSTNEKLFF.

J is TRBJ2-7 and V is TRBV7-2; weak D call: TRBD2 (5 bases). CDR3 length: 11 residues. Trimming removed 8 bases at V and 6 bases at J, with 11 bases between. Germline CDR1 and CDR2: SGHTA and FQGNSA. CDR3 DNA: TGTGCCAGCCGCCCCGGAGGCGAGCAGTACTTC. This translates into CASRPGGEQYF. Variable domain in full (rest from reference TRBV7-2 and TRBJ2-7): GAGVSQSPSNKVTEKGKDVELRCDPISGHTALYWYRQSLGQGLEFLIYFQGNSAPDKSGLPSDRFSAERTGGSVSTLTIQRTQQEDSAVYLCASRPGGEQYFGPGTRLTVT.

V and J are TRBV10-3 and TRBJ2-3; TRBD1 might be the D (6 bases). The germline V and J ends were trimmed by 10 bases and 0 bases, with 14 bases remaining between them. Germline V lookup: CDR1 ENHRY, CDR2 SYGVKD. The CDR3 extends over 14 amino acids. The CDR3 DNA follows: TGTGCCACCCTCCGTGGACAGAGCACAGATACGCAGTATTTT. Its translation is CATLRGQSTDTQYF.

V gene TRBV4-3 combines with J gene TRBJ2-6, with 8 bases matching TRBD1. V gave up 1 base and J gave up 0 bases; unmatched junction bases: 2. Germline loops: CDR1 LGHNA, CDR2 YSLEER. The CDR3 length is 17 residues. CDR3 sequence (DNA): TGCGCCAGCAGCCAAGGAGGACAGGGCTCTGGGGCCAACGTCCTGACTTTC. Translating gives CASSQGGQGSGANVLTF.